The entry that follows covers one T cell receptor beta chain sequence. As yet, its antigen is unknown. The sample originates from a study of shared clonotypes between healthy human individuals. The study, taken as a whole, reports: Memory subsets generally showed smaller estimated richness than naive subsets did. The diversity represented, both genetic and in exposure history, was limited by few donors. At large depth, rarefaction still showed sorted-subset sequencing to be incomplete.

The length of the CDR3 is 13 residues. Deletions cut 5 bases from V and 7 bases from J, with 15 bases between. CDR1 and CDR2 from the germline V gene are PRHDT and FYEKMQ (reference sequence). In the naive CD8 group, cells lacked CD45RO and were positively selected for CCR7, so terminally differentiated effector memory CD45RA+ cells were left out. TCRdb's table, derived via immunoSEQ multiplex PCR, lists solely in-frame clones and lacks some. The data contain roughly 1,800,000 clones, about 95% of them singletons. The chain joins TRBV13 to TRBJ2-7; D remains ambiguous. Specimen: naive CD8+ T cells sorted from blood. The clonotype originates from a man between 18 and 29 years old in good health. The CDR3 loop is CASSPRTAGEQYF. The CDR3 coding sequence is TGTGCCAGCAGCCCTAGGACGGCAGGAGAGCAGTACTTC.